The entry below describes one T cell receptor beta chain. Antigen specificity is unknown. Repertoires were generated with immunoSEQ multiplex PCR, while TCRdb's copy carries only in-frame clones and drops some. This table holds about 160,000 clones, approximately 89% found once. The data are from a study of T cell responses to AZD1222 COVID-19 vaccine. This CDR3 has 17 amino acids. Trimming removed 0 bases from V and 2 bases from J; junction bases left unmatched: 6. From germline, CDR1 is ENHRY and CDR2 SYGVKD. Study outcomes and limitations: None of the repertoires were sampled until the peak T cell response had passed.

The sequencing here drew on peripheral blood, taken on day 0 of AZD1222 vaccination. The chain combines TRBV10-3 with TRBJ2-5; TRBD2 matches 10 bases. The origin of this receptor is an adult in good health. The chain's CDR3 is CAISESPSGSDQETQYF. The CDR3 bases are TGTGCCATCAGTGAGTCGCCTAGCGGGAGTGATCAAGAGACCCAGTACTTC.